These 24 T cell receptor beta chains share one sample of origin, sequenced in a study of CD8 T cells in ankylosing spondylitis. TCRdb re-called the 5' RACE reads through MiXCR, storing one row per CDR3 protein. The sample includes under 250,000 distinct CDR3 sequences, roughly 32% seen only once; the top ten take approximately 4%. Material for sequencing was blood, either unsorted or a sorted T cell fraction (not recorded which). The receptor source for this set is a male donor with ankylosing spondylitis or in good health (not recorded which).

J is TRBJ2-7 and V is TRBV27; 10 nucleotides agree with TRBD1. Germline CDR1 is MNHEY and CDR2 is SMNVEV (reference sequence). The V segment lost 6 bases and the J segment 3 bases; nucleotides outside the gene matches: 5. The CDR3 spans 14 residues. The CDR3 region has the DNA TGTGCCAGCAGGAGACAGGGGGCTGGCTACGAGCAGTACTTC. This sequence encodes CASRRQGAGYEQYF.

This clonotype was counted between two and nine times. The J gene is TRBJ2-7, the V gene TRBV9; D tentatively reads TRBD1 or TRBD2 (5 bases each). The CDR3 sequence is 16 residues long. Trimming removed 0 bases at V and 0 bases at J, with 13 bases between. Germline V CDR1 and CDR2: SGDLS, YYNGEE. Written as DNA, the CDR3 is TGTGCCAGCAGCGTAGCCTTTGGGGACCCCTCCTACGAGCAGTACTTC. Translation gives CASSVAFGDPSYEQYF.

This clonotype was detected many times. This chain's CDR3 is CASSPGSQETQYF. CDR3 sequence (DNA): TGTGCCAGCAGCCCTGGAAGTCAAGAGACCCAGTACTTC. The chain combines TRBV12-3 or TRBV12-4 with TRBJ2-5; D remains unclear. The CDR3 consists of 13 residues. Trimming removed 6 bases from V and 2 bases from J, with 10 bases in between.

In this sample, this clonotype turned up many times. The chain links TRBV7-6 to TRBJ2-7, with 11 bases lining up with TRBD2. The CDR3 is 15 residues long. V lost 3 bases and J lost 1; bases outside the gene matches: 2. The germline V gene has CDR1 SGHVS and CDR2 FNYEAQ. CDR3 in DNA: TGTGCCAGCAGCTTCGCTAGCGGGGGGTCCTACGAGCAGTACTTC. Amino acid sequence: CASSFASGGSYEQYF.

In this sample, this clonotype turned up once. This rearrangement joins TRBV10-3 to TRBJ2-2; D is possibly TRBD2 (5 bases). V was trimmed by 3 bases and J by 2 bases, leaving 10 bases between them. The germline CDR1 and CDR2 sequences are ENHRY and SYGVKD. This CDR3 has 15 amino acids. CDR3 bases: TGTGCCATCAGTGACCCGGGGTATAACACCGGGGAGCTGTTTTTT. The encoded protein is CAISDPGYNTGELFF.

The rearrangement links TRBV20-1 to TRBJ2-1; D might be TRBD2 (6 bases). The CDR3 is 12 residues long. Germline V gene sequence: CDR1 DFQATT, CDR2 SNEGSKA (reference sequence). The germline V and J ends were trimmed by 3 bases and 10 bases, with 13 bases remaining between them. Here the CDR3 DNA reads TGCAGTGCTAGCGGGACTGGGTACGAGCAGTTCTTC. It is translated as CSASGTGYEQFF.

The chain carries TRBV10-3 and TRBJ2-7; no clear D gene. Trimming cost V 7 bases and J 1 base, with 11 bases left between them. This CDR3 has 13 amino acids. Germline CDR1 ENHRY, CDR2 SYGVKD. The CDR3 DNA sequence: TGTGCCATCATCCCGGACGGATCCTACGAGCAGTACTTC. It translates to CAIIPDGSYEQYF.

The chain combines TRBV5-1 with TRBJ2-1; D remains unclear. Trimming removed 0 bases from V and 4 bases from J, with 5 bases in between. This CDR3 is built from 13 residues. From germline, CDR1 is SGHRS and CDR2 YFSETQ. The CDR3 bases are TGCGCCAGCAGCTTGGATTATTACAATGAGCAGTTCTTC. Translation: CASSLDYYNEQFF.

This clonotype was seen a few times. The gene calls are TRBV6-6 and TRBJ1-3; no reliable D call. V lost 0 bases and J 3 bases, leaving 0 bases between the germline ends. CDR3 length: 12 amino acids. Germline V gives CDR1 MNHNY, CDR2 SVGAGI (reference sequence). The CDR3 sequence is CASSYSGNTIYF. In DNA form, the CDR3 reads TGTGCCAGCAGTTACTCTGGAAACACCATATATTTT.

The J gene is TRBJ2-3, the V gene TRBV28; D might be TRBD2 (6 bases). V was clipped by 4 bases and J by 5 bases, with 10 bases between them. CDR3 length: 13 residues. Germline V lookup: CDR1 MDHEN, CDR2 SYDVKM. CDR3 sequence reads: CASSSAEGDTQYF. For the CDR3, the DNA is TGTGCCAGCAGTTCTGCGGAGGGAGATACGCAGTATTTT.

The chain couples TRBV29-1 to TRBJ1-3, with D unclear. Germline values: CDR1 SQVTM, CDR2 ANQGSEA. Trimming removed 4 bases from V and 0 bases from J, with 10 bases in between. The CDR3 contains 14 residues. The chain's CDR3 is CSVGTLSSGNTIYF. In nucleotides, the CDR3 is TGCAGCGTTGGCACATTGAGCTCTGGAAACACCATATATTTT.

The V call is TRBV6-1, the J call TRBJ1-5; D call uncertain. Trimming took 2 bases from V and 1 from J, leaving 9 bases between them. Germline V CDR1 and CDR2: MNHNS, SASEGT. The CDR3 extends over 15 amino acids. CDR3 coding DNA: TGTGCCAGCAGTGAACGAGGTGGCAGCAATCAGCCCCAGCATTTT. Amino acid sequence: CASSERGGSNQPQHF.

The chain joins TRBV7-8 to TRBJ2-7, with 11 positions matching TRBD1. CDR1 and CDR2 (germline): SGHVS, FQNEAQ. The CDR3 sequence is 13 residues long. The V segment lost 3 bases and the J segment 7 bases; nucleotides outside the gene matches: 2. CDR3 sequence reads: CASSFGDRGEQYF. The CDR3 coding sequence is TGTGCCAGCAGCTTCGGGGACAGGGGGGAGCAGTACTTC.

The rearrangement uses TRBV20-1 and TRBJ1-1; D may be TRBD1 (6 bases). The CDR3 spans 14 residues. Trimming pared 3 bases from V and 3 bases from J, leaving 14 bases between. CDR1 is DFQATT, CDR2 SNEGSKA, per germline (reference sequence). In DNA, the CDR3 is TGCAGTGCTAGGATGGGGGGCGTAGACACTGAAGCTTTCTTT. This gives the protein CSARMGGVDTEAFF.

V and J are TRBV20-1 and TRBJ2-3; D perhaps matches TRBD2 (7 bases). The CDR3 totals 14 residues. Germline CDR1 is DFQATT and CDR2 is SNEGSKA (reference sequence). Trimming cost V 7 bases and J 6 bases, with 20 bases left between them. CDR3 in DNA: TGCAGTGAGAGGGGGGGACCGCTACTTGATACGCAGTATTTT. This encodes CSERGGPLLDTQYF.

V gene TRBV24-1 combines with J gene TRBJ1-1; D might be TRBD1 (6 bases). Trimming cost V 9 bases and J 4 bases, with 14 bases left between them. The germline V gene has CDR1 KGHDR and CDR2 SFDVKD. This CDR3 comprises 13 residues. This CDR3 reads CATRGRGSTEAFF. CDR3 nucleotides: TGTGCCACCCGCGGCAGGGGAAGCACTGAAGCTTTCTTT.

The CDR3 loop reads CASSLAIGGGDTQYF. The CDR3 DNA reads TGTGCCAGCAGCTTAGCGATCGGGGGAGGAGATACGCAGTATTTT. This chain uses TRBV7-2 with TRBJ2-3; tentatively, D is TRBD2 (6 bases). CDR3 size: 15 residues. V was clipped by 0 bases and J by 5 bases, with 12 bases between them. In germline, CDR1 is SGHTA, CDR2 FQGNSA.

The chain combines TRBV18 with TRBJ1-4; the D gene is possibly TRBD1 (6 bases). Per the germline V gene, CDR1 is KGHSH and CDR2 is LQKENI. The CDR3 sequence is 16 residues long. With 2 bases removed from V and 8 bases from J, the gap between germline ends came to 18 bases. The CDR3 region has the DNA TGTGCCAGCTCACCAACCTGGATACCAGGGGAGGAAAAACTGTTTTTT. As protein: CASSPTWIPGEEKLFF.

The chain uses TRBV5-1 and TRBJ2-3; a weak D match, TRBD1 (5 bases). Germline CDR1 is SGHRS and CDR2 is YFSETQ. The CDR3 totals 16 residues. Trimming took off 5 bases at V and 2 bases at J, with 18 bases between the two ends. CDR3: CASSTGEGAHTDTQYF. In DNA, the CDR3 is TGCGCCAGCAGTACAGGAGAAGGGGCACACACAGATACGCAGTATTTT.

The chain has TRBV7-6 and TRBJ2-7; 10 bases fit TRBD2. This CDR3 is 16 amino acids long. V lost 4 bases, J lost 1 base, and 7 bases stayed unmatched. The germline CDR1 and CDR2 sequences are SGHVS and FNYEAQ. This CDR3 reads CASSSQTSGRSYEQYF. The CDR3 nucleotides are TGTGCCAGCAGCTCCCAGACTAGCGGGCGTTCCTACGAGCAGTACTTC.

This clonotype was counted only a few times. This rearrangement joins TRBV20-1 to TRBJ1-5; TRBD1 agrees at 7 bases. The CDR3 extends over 13 amino acids. Germline V lookup: CDR1 DFQATT, CDR2 SNEGSKA (reference sequence). The junction had 5 bases not matched to a gene; V was cut back by 5 bases and J by 4 bases. The CDR3 nucleotides are TGCAGTGCTCGCCGGGACAGTAATCAGCCCCAGCATTTT. This gives the protein CSARRDSNQPQHF.

The CDR3 sequence: CASSYNRGQTDFAEAFF. CDR3 DNA: TGTGCCAGCAGCTATAACAGGGGGCAAACGGATTTTGCTGAAGCTTTCTTT. The J gene is TRBJ1-1, the V gene TRBV7-2, with 9 bases fitting TRBD1. V shed 4 bases and J 6 bases; nucleotides not matched to a gene: 15. The CDR3 has 17 amino acids. Germline CDR1 SGHTA, CDR2 FQGNSA.

Here the CDR3 DNA reads TGTGCCAGCAGCGTAACACCGGGACTAGCGGGGGAGAAAAACATTCAGTACTTC. Protein sequence: CASSVTPGLAGEKNIQYF. The J gene is TRBJ2-4, the V gene TRBV9; 14 bases align to TRBD2. V lost 1 base, J lost 4 bases, and 7 bases stayed unmatched. Germline V gene sequence: CDR1 SGDLS, CDR2 YYNGEE. The CDR3 runs 18 residues.

This clonotype has a handful of counts. The chain links TRBV5-5 to TRBJ2-3; the match to TRBD2 covers 12 bases. Germline V lookup: CDR1 SGHKS, CDR2 YYEKEE (reference sequence). The CDR3 extends over 16 amino acids. V shed 3 bases and J 1 base; nucleotides not matched to a gene: 3. CDR3 region: CASSSGTSGRTDTQYF. The CDR3 nucleotides read TGTGCCAGCAGCTCCGGGACTAGCGGGCGCACAGATACGCAGTATTTT.